This TCR beta chain was observed in a study of preoperative IRX-2 immunotherapy in early breast cancer. Treatment specified: preoperative locoregional IRX-2 cytokine immunotherapy. This phase Ib study tested locoregional IRX-2 cytokine immunotherapy given before surgery. Sequenced by immunoSEQ multiplex PCR; TCRdb stores in-frame clones only, minus some. The repertoire has fewer than 25,000 clones, 85% of them found once; the top ten carry roughly 1.2%. V was trimmed by 0 bases and J by 2 bases, leaving 10 bases between them. CDR1 and CDR2 (germline): MNHGY, SAAAGT. The CDR3 is 15 residues long. The material was lymph node tissue, obtained after IRX-2 immunotherapy. The J gene is TRBJ2-5, the V gene TRBV6-8; tentatively, D is TRBD1 (5 bases). The clonotype was recovered from a human donor with breast cancer. The CDR3 DNA sequence: TGTGCCAGCAGTTACTCTGCCAGGGCGCAAGAGACCCAGTACTTC. Protein product: CASSYSARAQETQYF.